The rows below give T cell receptor beta chains drawn from one sample of a study of liver allograft versus peripheral blood T cells. MiXCR, applied by TCRdb to the reads, yields one record per CDR3 protein. The sample yields over 10,000 distinct CDR3 sequences, 15% to 20% seen once. These TCRs come from a human patient who had a liver transplant. The T cells may come from the graft donor. CDR3s leave out the opening cysteine and the closing phenylalanine or tryptophan. Fields, in order: CDR3 protein, V gene.

ASRLRAGPNQPQH,TRBV12-3/TRBV12-4
ASSSNRGHTGELF,TRBV6-2/TRBV6-3
ASSLNAGGSPLH,TRBV7-3
SVGTGLFYEQY,TRBV29-1
AWTLGMNTEAF,TRBV30
ASSTDTRNQPQH,TRBV28
ASSFYSLWF,TRBV28
SAQPGPLNTEAF,TRBV29-1
ASRPGQGSNEQF,TRBV19
ASSFIRTSGGAPQETQY,TRBV7-9
SARDPVTGGKNEQY,TRBV20-1
ASTPQGAPRNTEAF,TRBV19
ASSYRTGGLSSYNEQF,TRBV6-6
ASSLSGGPYNEQF,TRBV7-9
ASSLRTSGDTDTQY,TRBV19
ASSLPLGGNTEAF,TRBV5-1
ASSLRRGLNTGELF,TRBV11-3
ATSDSGTGAGQPQH,TRBV24-1
ASSFTQTEWGEQY,TRBV7-9
ASSSSLWADQPQH,TRBV6-5
SVLTSGRRGYNEQF,TRBV29-1
AWATGGGTDTQY,TRBV30
ASSFGHSENYGYT,TRBV5-6
ASSLAGRDQPQH,TRBV13
ASSHLSRTDTQY,TRBV14